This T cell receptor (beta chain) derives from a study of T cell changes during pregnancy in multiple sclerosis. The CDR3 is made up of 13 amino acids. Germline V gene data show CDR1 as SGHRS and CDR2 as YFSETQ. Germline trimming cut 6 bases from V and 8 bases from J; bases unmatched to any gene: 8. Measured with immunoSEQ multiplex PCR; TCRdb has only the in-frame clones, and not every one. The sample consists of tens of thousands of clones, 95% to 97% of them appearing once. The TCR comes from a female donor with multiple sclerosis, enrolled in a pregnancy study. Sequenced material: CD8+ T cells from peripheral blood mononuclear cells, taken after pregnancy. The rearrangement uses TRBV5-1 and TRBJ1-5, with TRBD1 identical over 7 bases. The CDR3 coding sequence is TGCGCCAGCACCCCCCGCGACAGGGAGCCCCAGCATTTT. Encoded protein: CASTPRDREPQHF.